What follows describes a single T cell receptor beta chain. The sample is drawn from a study of control samples from healthy donors and cancer patients. TCRdb keeps only in-frame clones here, not all; method: immunoSEQ multiplex PCR. The sample lists hundreds of thousands of clones, more than 80% occurring once. Trimming removed 1 base from V and 4 bases from J; junction bases left unmatched: 10. Germline V CDR1 and CDR2: MGHRA, YSYEKL. CDR3 length: 17 amino acids. This receptor was obtained from a middle-aged man with head and neck cancer. Sequencing was done on a sample of PBMCs. The chain links TRBV4-1 to TRBJ2-1; 7 bases align to TRBD2. CDR3 residues: CASSQVNQLAAYNEQFF. DNA of the CDR3: TGCGCCAGCAGCCAAGTTAACCAGCTAGCGGCTTACAATGAGCAGTTCTTC.